A single sample is the source of the 3 T cell receptor beta chains below, sequenced in a study of T cell repertoires in cytomegalovirus infection. Using its own MiXCR run on the reads, TCRdb lists one record per CDR3 protein. This sample has some 70,000 distinct CDR3 sequences, with around 21% found just once. No antigen is known for these receptors. The sample comprised PBMCs, sequenced either directly or after in vitro stimulation (not recorded which). These receptors came from a human donor in good health (CMV status not recorded). Some clones in this sample may be carry-over from other donors' samples.

This clonotype was picked up a small number of times. The gene calls are TRBV7-2 and TRBJ2-3, with no clear D. Trimming removed 1 base at V and 2 bases at J, with 10 bases between. Germline loops: CDR1 SGHTA, CDR2 FQGNSA. The CDR3 contains 15 residues. The DNA for the CDR3 is TGTGCCAGCAGCTTAGACGGCGGCTACACAGATACGCAGTATTTT. This sequence encodes CASSLDGGYTDTQYF. Drawing the rest from reference TRBV7-2 and TRBJ2-3, the complete variable domain is GAGVSQSPSNKVTEKGKDVELRCDPISGHTALYWYRQSLGQGLEFLIYFQGNSAPDKSGLPSDRFSAERTGGSVSTLTIQRTQQEDSAVYLCASSLDGGYTDTQYFGPGTRLTVL.

V usage is TRBV7-3 and J usage is TRBJ2-1; 7 bases agree with TRBD2. With V trimmed by 8 bases and J by 12 bases, 16 bases remained unmatched. Germline CDR1 and CDR2: SGHTA and FQGTGA. CDR3 length: 14 residues. This chain's CDR3 is CASQVGLAESGQFF. The CDR3 nucleotides are TGTGCCAGCCAGGTGGGGCTAGCGGAGTCCGGGCAGTTCTTC.

This clonotype has a count of ten or more. The rearrangement links TRBV7-2 to TRBJ2-2; 9 nucleotides agree with TRBD2. The CDR3 consists of 15 residues. V trimming: 3 bases; J trimming: 5 bases; junction bases outside the gene matches: 4. The germline CDR1 and CDR2 sequences are SGHTA and FQGNSA. The DNA of the CDR3 is TGTGCCAGCAGCTTTCCTCTAGCGGGAACCGGGGAGCTGTTTTTT. It translates to CASSFPLAGTGELFF.